A selection of T cell receptor beta chains follows, all from one sample in a study of T cells after yellow fever vaccination. TCRdb reprocessed the 5' RACE reads with MiXCR, giving one entry per CDR3 protein. The sample includes 310,000 or so distinct CDR3 sequences, roughly 7% of them seen just once. Source: PBMCs, taken about 49 days after the first yellow fever vaccination. All receptors come from a man in his late teens or twenties who received the YFV17D yellow fever vaccine. The CDR3 runs from the conserved cysteine through the conserved F or W. Each record gives: V gene, D gene, clone size, J gene, CDR3 DNA, CDR3 protein. D genes are given only for firm matches. Only some rows state a clone size, as once, few, many or a class for expanded clones.

>TRBV9|TRBD2|many|TRBJ2-5
TGTGCCAGCAGCGGACGGACTAGCAAAGAGACCCAGTACTTC
CASSGRTSKETQYF
>TRBV10-2|.|few|TRBJ1-1
TGCGCCACCCGCCCGCCAGTGAACACTGAAGCTTTCTTT
CATRPPVNTEAFF
>TRBV7-8|.|few|TRBJ2-7
TGTGCCAGCAGCCAGACTTATAGTACCGTGCCCCCAAGCTCCTACGAGCAGTACTTC
CASSQTYSTVPPSSYEQYF
>TRBV5-1|.|many|TRBJ2-2
TGCGCCAGCAGCTTGGGGGCTACGAACACCGGGGAGCTGTTTTTT
CASSLGATNTGELFF
>TRBV20-1|.|few|TRBJ1-2
TGCAGTGCTCCAGACCAGCGCTATGGCTACACCTTC
CSAPDQRYGYTF
>TRBV5-1|TRBD1|.|TRBJ2-7
TGCGCCAGCCGTGGGGGCGCTCCGGGACAGGGGGCGCGAGATTTCTACGAGCAGTACTTC
CASRGGAPGQGARDFYEQYF
>TRBV5-1|.|.|TRBJ1-4
TGCGCCAGCAGCCGGGATGGGGGAGTAAGTGAAAAACTGTTTTTT
CASSRDGGVSEKLFF
>TRBV7-8|.|.|TRBJ1-5
TGTGCCAGCAGCTTAGTGACCGATGATCAGCCCCAGCATTTT
CASSLVTDDQPQHF
>TRBV4-1|TRBD1|.|TRBJ2-1
TGCGCCAGCAGCCAAATTACAGGGGATGAGCAGTTCTTC
CASSQITGDEQFF
>TRBV5-1|TRBD2|.|TRBJ2-1
TGCGCCAGCAGCCGACTAGCGGGGGGCCACAATGAGCAGTTCTTC
CASSRLAGGHNEQFF
>TRBV11-3|.|few|TRBJ1-3
TGTGCCAGCAGCCATTACAACTCTGGAAACACCATATATTTT
CASSHYNSGNTIYF
>TRBV14|TRBD2|.|TRBJ2-3
TGTGCCAGCAGACAGCGGGGGGCTAGCACAGATACGCAGTATTTT
CASRQRGASTDTQYF
>TRBV5-1|TRBD2|many|TRBJ2-1
TGCGCCAGCAGCTTCGGGCGTGGCGGGGGGCCCAATGAGCAGTTCTTC
CASSFGRGGGPNEQFF
>TRBV6-5|.|.|TRBJ2-1
TGTGCCAGCAAATCCCCCGGGTCGGTTAATGAGCAGTTCTTC
CASKSPGSVNEQFF
>TRBV11-2|.|many|TRBJ2-2
TGTGCCAGCAGCTTAGGGGTAGCCGGGGAGCTGTTTTTT
CASSLGVAGELFF
>TRBV5-1|.|many|TRBJ2-7
TGCGCCAGCAGCTTGGAGACCCCCTACGAGCAGTACTTC
CASSLETPYEQYF
>TRBV7-2|.|.|TRBJ2-7
TGTGCCAGCAGCTTAGGCCTAGGGCCCTTGGGATACGAGCAGTACTTC
CASSLGLGPLGYEQYF
>TRBV4-3|.|few|TRBJ1-1
TGCGCCAGCAGCCAAGGTTTACAGTTGAACACTGAAGCTTTCTTT
CASSQGLQLNTEAFF
>TRBV7-9|.|.|TRBJ2-4
TGTGCCAGCAGCTCCCCGGGTCAGATACTAGCCAAAAACATTCAGTACTTC
CASSSPGQILAKNIQYF
>TRBV6-5|.|few|TRBJ2-3
TGTGCCAGCAGTTCCATTCTCCGCACAGATACGCAGTATTTT
CASSSILRTDTQYF
>TRBV3-1|TRBD2|.|TRBJ2-1
TGTGCCAGCACCTCCGAGACTAGCGGTTACAATGAGCAGTTCTTC
CASTSETSGYNEQFF
>TRBV27|TRBD1|.|TRBJ2-7
TGTGCCAGCAGTTTCACCGGGACAGGGTCCTACGAGCAGTACTTC
CASSFTGTGSYEQYF
>TRBV20-1|TRBD2|.|TRBJ2-1
TGCAGTGCTGGGGGAGGGACTAGCGGGAGGGGTGAGCAGTTCTTC
CSAGGGTSGRGEQFF
>TRBV12-3/TRBV12-4|.|few|TRBJ2-5
TGTGCCAGCAGCCTCCACCGAGAGACCCAGTACTTC
CASSLHRETQYF
>TRBV5-5|.|few|TRBJ1-5
TGTGCCAGCAGCTTCATTGGGGGCGCGAATCAGCCCCAGCATTTT
CASSFIGGANQPQHF
>TRBV4-3|.|many|TRBJ2-7
TGCGCCAGCAGCCACATTCTAGCTTCCTACGAGCAGTACTTC
CASSHILASYEQYF
>TRBV10-3|.|many|TRBJ2-1
TGTGCCATCAGTGGGGGCAATCTTAGGGTTGAGCAGTTCTTC
CAISGGNLRVEQFF
>TRBV4-1|.|few|TRBJ2-3
TGCGCCAGCAGCCAAGATGGTAGCGGCCCCACAGATACGCAGTATTTT
CASSQDGSGPTDTQYF
>TRBV7-9|.|few|TRBJ2-1
TGTGCCAGCAGCTCCCCCGGGGGATTTGAGCAGTTCTTC
CASSSPGGFEQFF
>TRBV9|.|few|TRBJ1-5
TGTGCCAGCAGCGTAGATCCGGGTCCGGGAGGTCAGCCCCAGCATTTT
CASSVDPGPGGQPQHF
>TRBV4-2|.|.|TRBJ2-3
TGTGCCAGCAGCCAAGAGGTGGCCACAGATACGCAGTATTTT
CASSQEVATDTQYF
>TRBV6-2/TRBV6-3|TRBD1|.|TRBJ1-3
TGTGCCAGCAGTACGACAGGGAGAGGTGGAAACACCATATATTTT
CASSTTGRGGNTIYF
>TRBV2|TRBD1|many|TRBJ2-6
TGTGCCAGACAGGGGGGCGGGGCCAACGTCCTGACTTTC
CARQGGGANVLTF
>TRBV4-1|.|many|TRBJ1-1
TGCGCCAGCAGCCAAGGGGGGGTAAAGCCTTTCTTT
CASSQGGVKPFF
>TRBV27|TRBD2|.|TRBJ2-1
TGTGCCAGCAGTTTCCGTCCTAGCGGGGGTGGGAATGAGCAGTTCTTC
CASSFRPSGGGNEQFF
>TRBV13|.|.|TRBJ2-5
TGTGCCAGCAGCTTTTCTCCCGAGACCCAGTACTTC
CASSFSPETQYF
>TRBV12-3/TRBV12-4|TRBD2|few|TRBJ2-1
TGTGCCAGCAGTCTAGCGGGGGAATTCTACAATGAGCAGTTCTTC
CASSLAGEFYNEQFF
>TRBV20-1|TRBD2|few|TRBJ2-5
TGCAGTGCTATAGCGGGGGGGGCAGAGACCCAGTACTTC
CSAIAGGAETQYF
>TRBV5-4|TRBD1|.|TRBJ2-7
TGTGCCAGCAGCTTGGCCCGGACAGGGGGCTACGAGCAGTACTTC
CASSLARTGGYEQYF
>TRBV7-2|.|few|TRBJ2-1
TGTGCCAGCAGCTCCCCGGGCGGCTACAATGAGCAGTTCTTC
CASSSPGGYNEQFF
>TRBV19|.|many|TRBJ2-7
TGTGCCAGTAGTCACGGGGCAGGCTACGAGCAGTACTTC
CASSHGAGYEQYF
>TRBV20-1|TRBD1|.|TRBJ2-2
TGCTGTGCTTCCGGGACAGGGGCCACCGGGGAGCTGTTTTTT
CCASGTGATGELFF
>TRBV7-2|.|few|TRBJ2-3
TGTGCCAGCAGCTTATGGGGCGCACAGAATGCTGATACGCAGTATTTT
CASSLWGAQNADTQYF
>TRBV24-1|.|many|TRBJ2-2
TGTGCCACCCGCTTATGGACGACGAACACCGGGGAGCTGTTTTTT
CATRLWTTNTGELFF
>TRBV2|.|many|TRBJ2-5
TGTGCCAACTGCAGGGACATCGGAGAGACCCAGTACTTC
CANCRDIGETQYF
>TRBV6-1|TRBD1|.|TRBJ2-5
TGTGCCAGCCTCCGGACAGGGAAAGAGACCCAGTACTTC
CASLRTGKETQYF